These 29 T cell receptor beta chains originate from one sample sequenced in a study of regulatory T cells in long-lasting Graves disease. Time point: newly diagnosed GD, antithyroid drugs for less than 3 months. PBMCs provided the RNA from which the TCR library was made. HTBI primers from iRepertoire and Arm-PCR of CDR3 regions yielded the TCR beta libraries. Via MiXCR, TCRdb re-called the multiplex PCR reads, giving one row per CDR3 protein. The sample holds approximately 470,000 distinct CDR3 sequences; 15% to 20% are singletons and the top ten take more than 9%. This same sample was also part of a study on T cells in Graves' hyperthyroidism and ophthalmopathy.

Sequencing was performed on peripheral blood mononuclear cells (PBMCs), taken at new diagnosis, from a patient treated with antithyroid drugs. The receptors come from a man aged 40-49 years with Graves disease.

The chain uses TRBV6-1 and TRBJ2-4; unclear D gene. V was trimmed by 7 bases and J by 1 base, leaving 14 bases between them. CDR3 length: 15 residues. From germline, CDR1 is MNHNS and CDR2 SASEGT. The CDR3 loop reads CASTPLRSAKNIQYF. CDR3 in DNA: TGTGCCAGCACCCCCCTGAGGTCCGCCAAAAACATTCAGTACTTC.

This clonotype was detected many times. The rearrangement joins TRBV3-1 to TRBJ2-2; TRBD1 is a possible D gene (6 bases). The V end lost 2 bases, the J end lost 3 bases, and 13 bases lay between the germline ends. The germline CDR1 and CDR2 sequences are LGHDT and YNNKEL (reference sequence). The CDR3 is made up of 16 amino acids. CDR3 sequence (DNA): TGTGCCAGCAGCCAAAACAAGGGGGAATACACCGGGGAGCTGTTTTTT. It codes for CASSQNKGEYTGELFF.

This clonotype was observed a handful of times. This chain uses TRBV19 with TRBJ2-1; 13 positions match TRBD2. V lost 0 bases to trimming and J lost 7 bases; unmatched junction nucleotides: 9. The CDR3 is made up of 18 amino acids. Germline V gives CDR1 LNHDA, CDR2 SQIVND (reference sequence). CDR3 residues: CASSIDRTSGRAGNEQFF. CDR3 nucleotide sequence: TGTGCCAGTAGTATAGATCGCACTAGCGGGAGGGCCGGTAATGAGCAGTTCTTC.

This clonotype was seen at least ten times. This rearrangement joins TRBV6-1 to TRBJ2-7; 7 bases map to TRBD1. Germline assignment: CDR1 MNHNS and CDR2 SASEGT. The ends lost 5 bases at V and 6 bases at J; junction bases unmatched: 10. The CDR3 is 14 amino acids. The CDR3, as DNA: TGTGCCAGCAGTAGACAGGGTACGAGAGTCGAGCAGTACTTC. Residues: CASSRQGTRVEQYF.

The rearrangement links TRBV6-6 to TRBJ2-5; 9 nucleotides line up with TRBD2. The V segment lost 0 bases and the J segment 7 bases; nucleotides outside the gene matches: 6. This CDR3 spans 15 amino acids. Germline V lookup: CDR1 MNHNY, CDR2 SVGAGI (reference sequence). The chain's CDR3 is CASSYSTSGWATQYF. Here the CDR3 DNA reads TGTGCCAGCAGTTACTCGACTAGCGGTTGGGCGACCCAGTACTTC.

This clonotype was detected once. V is TRBV4-1 and J is TRBJ2-2; 9 nucleotides agree with TRBD1. This CDR3 contains 15 residues. With V trimmed by 2 bases and J by 6 bases, 4 bases remained unmatched. Germline CDR1 MGHRA, CDR2 YSYEKL. The CDR3 nucleotides read TGCGCCAGCAGCCAAAGACAGGGGGTATCCGGGGAGCTGTTTTTT. Protein sequence: CASSQRQGVSGELFF.

In its sample, this clonotype was seen many times. V is TRBV28 and J is TRBJ2-7; D uncertain. Germline-derived CDR1 and CDR2 are MDHEN and SYDVKM. V was trimmed by 3 bases and J by 2 bases, leaving 8 bases between them. The CDR3 loop spans 13 amino acids. CDR3 coding DNA: TGTGCCAGCAGTTTGAATGGACCCTACGAGCAGTACTTC. Encoded protein: CASSLNGPYEQYF.

This chain links TRBV20-1 with TRBJ2-2, with D hard to call. The CDR3 covers 15 residues. Germline loops: CDR1 DFQATT, CDR2 SNEGSKA (reference sequence). V lost 1 base and J 3 bases, leaving 12 bases between the germline ends. The CDR3 protein is CSARVLSRDTGELFF. The CDR3 nucleotides read TGCAGTGCTAGAGTATTGAGTAGGGACACCGGGGAGCTGTTTTTT.

This clonotype showed up many times. The rearrangement links TRBV20-1 to TRBJ2-3, with 8 bases identical to TRBD1. There are 15 residues in the CDR3. V lost 0 bases and J lost 4; bases outside the gene matches: 6. In germline, CDR1 is DFQATT, CDR2 SNEGSKA (reference sequence). This chain's CDR3 is CSARESGGSADTQYF. CDR3 DNA: TGCAGTGCTAGAGAATCAGGGGGCAGCGCAGATACGCAGTATTTT.

The rearrangement joins TRBV7-9 to TRBJ1-2, with D uncertain. The CDR3 is 14 residues long. Trimming removed 5 bases at V and 4 bases at J, with 14 bases between. Germline V lookup: CDR1 SEHNR, CDR2 FQNEAQ (reference sequence). CDR3 protein: CASSDSVGSYGYTF. The CDR3 DNA reads as TGTGCCAGCAGCGACTCAGTAGGGAGCTATGGCTACACCTTC.

This clonotype was counted ten times or more. V usage is TRBV10-1 and J usage is TRBJ2-2, with D perhaps matching TRBD1 or TRBD2 (5 bases each). The CDR3 is made up of 16 amino acids. Trimming cost V 3 bases and J 0 bases, with 11 bases left between them. In germline, CDR1 is WNHNN, CDR2 SYGVQD (reference sequence). CDR3: CASSDTGTTNTGELFF. In DNA, the CDR3 is TGCGCCAGCAGTGACACCGGGACCACGAACACCGGGGAGCTGTTTTTT.

This clonotype occurred many times. The chain links TRBV28 to TRBJ2-7; D might be TRBD1 or TRBD2, each matching 6 bases. Germline CDR1 is MDHEN and CDR2 is SYDVKM. V gave up 4 bases and J gave up 3 bases, with 19 bases separating them. The CDR3 spans 16 residues. In DNA form, the CDR3 reads TGTGCCAGCAGTTCCCCCCGGGGGCGGACTGGCTACGAGCAGTACTTC. Translation: CASSSPRGRTGYEQYF. Variable domain in full (rest from reference TRBV28 and TRBJ2-7): DVKVTQSSRYLVKRTGEKVFLECVQDMDHENMFWYRQDPGLGLRLIYFSYDVKMKEKGDIPEGYSVSREKKERFSLILESASTNQTSMYLCASSSPRGRTGYEQYFGPGTRLTVT.

Concerning this clonotype: A much larger clonotype is one base distant, so this may be a read error. The J gene is TRBJ2-3, the V gene TRBV18; tentatively, D is TRBD1 (5 bases). The end of the DNA is better explained by TRBJ2-1, so the J call may be wrong. Germline CDR1 KGHSH, CDR2 LQKENI. This CDR3 is built from 13 residues. For the CDR3, the DNA is TGTGCCAGCTCACCATTTCCAGGGCATGGGCAGTTCTTC. Its protein product is CASSPFPGHGQFF.

This clonotype was seen ten or more times. V and J are TRBV5-1 and TRBJ2-7; 9 nucleotides line up with TRBD1. The germline V gene encodes CDR1 SGHRS and CDR2 YFSETQ. This CDR3 region has 14 residues. V trimming: 0 bases; J trimming: 6 bases; junction bases outside the gene matches: 4. CDR3 sequence: CASSLVTGGFEQYF. CDR3 nucleotide sequence: TGCGCCAGCAGCTTGGTGACAGGGGGATTCGAGCAGTACTTC.

This clonotype was seen a few times. V is TRBV20-1 and J is TRBJ2-1, with 13 bases matching TRBD2. Germline V gene lookup returns CDR1 DFQATT and CDR2 SNEGSKA (reference sequence). V was pared by 4 bases and J by 2 bases, with 11 bases of the junction left unmatched. The CDR3 contains 18 residues. The CDR3 sequence: CSANLPGLAGKTYNEQFF. The DNA for the CDR3 is TGCAGTGCTAACTTACCGGGACTAGCGGGAAAAACCTACAATGAGCAGTTCTTC.

Ten or more counts support this clonotype. The V and J genes are TRBV5-1 and TRBJ1-3; D remains ambiguous. The CDR3 spans 15 residues. The V and J ends lost 0 bases and 0 bases respectively, with 7 bases between them. Germline CDR1 SGHRS, CDR2 YFSETQ. CDR3 bases: TGCGCCAGCAGCTTGGCCGGGGACTCTGGAAACACCATATATTTT. This gives the protein CASSLAGDSGNTIYF.

This clonotype was recorded at least ten times. This chain uses TRBV24-1 with TRBJ2-1; 11 bases agree with TRBD2. The CDR3 length is 18 residues. The ends lost 1 base at V and 9 bases at J; junction bases unmatched: 13. CDR1 KGHDR and CDR2 SFDVKD come from the germline V gene. CDR3 in DNA: TGTGCCACCAGTGATTTTGGGTCAACTAGCGGGAGACGGAGTGAGCAGTTCTTC. Translation gives CATSDFGSTSGRRSEQFF.

In its sample, this clonotype was seen many times. V and J are TRBV7-6 and TRBJ2-1; 8 nucleotides match TRBD2. V dropped 7 bases and J dropped 5; count of bases not matched to a gene: 4. In germline, CDR1 is SGHVS, CDR2 FNYEAQ. The CDR3 sequence is 13 residues long. In nucleotides, the CDR3 is TGTGCCAGCATCAGTAGCGGGAACAATGAGCAGTTCTTC. This translates into CASISSGNNEQFF. The full variable domain, with the rest looked up from reference TRBV7-6 and TRBJ2-1, is GAGVSQSPRYKVTKRGQDVALRCDPISGHVSLYWYRQALGQGPEFLTYFNYEAQQDKSGLPNDRFSAERPEGSISTLTIQRTEQRDSAMYRCASISSGNNEQFFGPGTRLTVL.

The V gene is TRBV6-5, the J gene TRBJ2-7, with 7 positions matching TRBD2. CDR3 length equals 14 residues. The J segment lost 3 bases and the V segment lost 2 bases, leaving 4 bases of the junction unmatched. Germline CDR1 is MNHEY and CDR2 is SVGAGI. CDR3 residues: CASSYKAGDYEQYF. The CDR3 DNA reads TGTGCCAGCAGTTACAAGGCGGGAGACTACGAGCAGTACTTC.

There are many counts of this clonotype. The chain joins TRBV7-2 to TRBJ2-1, with 7 bases aligning to TRBD1. The V and J ends lost 2 bases and 6 bases, in that order; junction bases with no gene match: 7. The length of the CDR3 is 15 residues. The V gene's germline CDR1 is SGHTA and CDR2 FQGNSA. The CDR3, as DNA: TGTGCCAGCAGCTTACGAGACAGGGTCTTCAATGAGCAGTTCTTC. Protein sequence: CASSLRDRVFNEQFF.

This clonotype showed up many times. The V call is TRBV6-1, the J call TRBJ2-2, with D perhaps TRBD1 (6 bases). The V and J ends lost 6 bases and 4 bases respectively, with 12 bases between them. The CDR3 sequence is 14 residues long. Per germline, CDR1 MNHNS and CDR2 SASEGT. DNA for the CDR3: TGTGCCAGCAGCAGGAGCAGGGGCACCGGGGAGCTGTTTTTT. It encodes CASSRSRGTGELFF.

The V gene is TRBV12-3 or TRBV12-4, the J gene TRBJ2-3; D possibly corresponds to TRBD2 (6 bases). The CDR3 has 17 amino acids. V lost 5 bases and J 0 bases, leaving 18 bases between the germline ends. Here the CDR3 DNA reads TGTGCCAGCAGTAAACCCCGGACCGGGACTAGCACAGATACGCAGTATTTT. It yields the protein CASSKPRTGTSTDTQYF.

This clonotype was recorded at least ten times. CDR3 DNA sequence: TGTGCCAGCAGTTTGCCCGGACTAGCCGGTAATTCACCCCTCCACTTT. This gives the protein CASSLPGLAGNSPLHF. The chain uses TRBV28 and TRBJ1-6; D uncertain. Germline V gene data show CDR1 as MDHEN and CDR2 as SYDVKM. V was shortened by 3 bases and J by 6 bases, with 15 bases between the two germline ends. The CDR3 extends over 16 amino acids.

As for this clonotype: At one end the junction does not follow the germline gene, possibly because of a read error. The J gene is TRBJ2-1, the V gene TRBV7-6; D is possibly TRBD2 (5 bases). Germline V gene data show CDR1 as SGHVS and CDR2 as FNYEAQ. The CDR3 has 13 residues. In DNA form, the CDR3 reads TGTGCCAGCGGCTTACCTAGCTCCAATGAGCAGTTCTTC. Its protein product is CASGLPSSNEQFF.

This clonotype was detected many times. The chain carries TRBV5-1 and TRBJ2-7, with 11 bases matching TRBD2. Germline V lookup: CDR1 SGHRS, CDR2 YFSETQ. Losses at the gene ends were 4 bases for V and 3 bases for J; bases not matched to a gene: 6. The CDR3 length is 15 residues. CDR3 nucleotides: TGCGCCAGCAGCATTGGGACTAGCGGAAGCTACGAGCAGTACTTC. The encoded protein is CASSIGTSGSYEQYF.

This chain links TRBV12-3 or TRBV12-4 with TRBJ1-5; D gene uncertain. Trimming cost V 3 bases and J 3 bases, with 12 bases left between them. This CDR3 comprises 15 residues. CDR3 bases: TGTGCCAGCAGTTTTTTGGGGTTACCCAATCAGCCCCAGCATTTT. Translated, it gives CASSFLGLPNQPQHF.

Only a few counts were recorded for this clonotype. V gene TRBV29-1 combines with J gene TRBJ1-2; D is possibly TRBD1 (5 bases). The germline CDR1 and CDR2 sequences are SQVTM and ANQGSEA. The CDR3 is made up of 14 amino acids. V lost 6 bases, J lost 0 bases, and 14 bases lay in between. DNA of the CDR3: TGCAGCGTCGAACACAGGATTTCTAACTATGGCTACACCTTC. It specifies CSVEHRISNYGYTF.

This rearrangement joins TRBV13 to TRBJ1-1; no clear D. This CDR3 has 12 residues. The V end was cut by 3 bases, the J end by 7 bases, with 9 bases between. CDR1 PRHDT and CDR2 FYEKMQ come from the germline V gene (reference sequence). The CDR3 loop reads CASSLFGNEAFF. The CDR3, as DNA: TGTGCCAGCAGCTTGTTCGGAAATGAAGCTTTCTTT.

This clonotype has only a few counts. CDR3 DNA sequence: TGTGCCACCTCGACAGGAGAGGTCGTCCTGACTTTC. Amino acids: CATSTGEVVLTF. This chain connects TRBV30 to TRBJ2-6, with D possibly matching TRBD1 (6 bases). Looked up from germline, CDR1 is GTSNPN and CDR2 is SVGIG (reference sequence). V lost 8 bases and J 12 bases, leaving 17 bases between the germline ends. The CDR3 sequence is 12 residues long.